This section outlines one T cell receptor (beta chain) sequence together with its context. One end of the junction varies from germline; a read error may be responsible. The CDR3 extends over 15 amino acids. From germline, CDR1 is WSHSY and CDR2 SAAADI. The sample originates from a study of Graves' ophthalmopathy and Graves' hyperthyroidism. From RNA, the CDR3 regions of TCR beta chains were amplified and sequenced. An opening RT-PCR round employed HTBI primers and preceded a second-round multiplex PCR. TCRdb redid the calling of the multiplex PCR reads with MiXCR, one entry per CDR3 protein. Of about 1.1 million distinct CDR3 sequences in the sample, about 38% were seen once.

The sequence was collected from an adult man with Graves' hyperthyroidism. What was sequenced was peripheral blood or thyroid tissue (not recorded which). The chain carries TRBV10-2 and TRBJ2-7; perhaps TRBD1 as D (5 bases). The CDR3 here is CASSNIRVSSYEQYF. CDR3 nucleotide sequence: TGTGCCAGCAGTAATATCAGGGTTAGCTCCTACGAGCAGTACTTC.